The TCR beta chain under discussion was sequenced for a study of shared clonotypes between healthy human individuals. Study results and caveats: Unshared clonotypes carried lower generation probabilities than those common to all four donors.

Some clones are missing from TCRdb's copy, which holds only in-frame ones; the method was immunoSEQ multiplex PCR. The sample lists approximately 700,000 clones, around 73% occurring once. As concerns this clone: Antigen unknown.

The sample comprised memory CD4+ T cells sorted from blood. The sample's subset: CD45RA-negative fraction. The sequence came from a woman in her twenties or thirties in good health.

The CDR3, as DNA: TGTGCCTGGGCCGGGGTACGCGAGCAGTACTTC. It yields the protein CAWAGVREQYF. This chain uses TRBV30 with TRBJ2-7; D might be TRBD2 (5 bases). The V end was cut by 5 bases, the J end by 6 bases, with 11 bases between. CDR1 and CDR2 (germline): GTSNPN, SVGIG (reference sequence). The CDR3 covers 11 residues.